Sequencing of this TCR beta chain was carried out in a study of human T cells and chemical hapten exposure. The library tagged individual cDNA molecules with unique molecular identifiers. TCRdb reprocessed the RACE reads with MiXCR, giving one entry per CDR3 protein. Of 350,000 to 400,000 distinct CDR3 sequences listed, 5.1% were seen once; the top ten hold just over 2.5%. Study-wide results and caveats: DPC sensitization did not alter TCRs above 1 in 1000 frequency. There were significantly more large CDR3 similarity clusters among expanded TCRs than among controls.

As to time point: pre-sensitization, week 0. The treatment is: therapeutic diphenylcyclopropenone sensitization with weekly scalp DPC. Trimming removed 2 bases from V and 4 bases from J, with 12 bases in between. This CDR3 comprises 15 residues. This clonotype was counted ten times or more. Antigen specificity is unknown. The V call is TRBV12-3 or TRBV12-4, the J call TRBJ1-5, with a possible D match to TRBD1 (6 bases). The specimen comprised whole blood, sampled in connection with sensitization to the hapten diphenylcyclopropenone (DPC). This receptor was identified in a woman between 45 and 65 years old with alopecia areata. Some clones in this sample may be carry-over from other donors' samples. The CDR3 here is CASSLIAGVNQPQHF. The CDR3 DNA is TGTGCCAGCAGTTTAATCGCAGGGGTAAATCAGCCCCAGCATTTT.